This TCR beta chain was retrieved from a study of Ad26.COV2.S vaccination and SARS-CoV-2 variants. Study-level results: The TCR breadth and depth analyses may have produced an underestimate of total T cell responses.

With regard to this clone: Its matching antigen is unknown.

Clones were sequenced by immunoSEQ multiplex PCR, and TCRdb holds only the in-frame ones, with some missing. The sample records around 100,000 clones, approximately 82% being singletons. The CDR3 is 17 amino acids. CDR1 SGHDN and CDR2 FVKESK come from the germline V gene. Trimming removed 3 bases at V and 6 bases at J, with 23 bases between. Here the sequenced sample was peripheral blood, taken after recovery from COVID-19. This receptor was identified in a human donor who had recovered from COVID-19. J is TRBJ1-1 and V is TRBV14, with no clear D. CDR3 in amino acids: CASSQKSWSMVLSEAFF. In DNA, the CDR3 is TGTGCCAGCAGCCAGAAGAGTTGGTCTATGGTATTATCTGAAGCTTTCTTT.